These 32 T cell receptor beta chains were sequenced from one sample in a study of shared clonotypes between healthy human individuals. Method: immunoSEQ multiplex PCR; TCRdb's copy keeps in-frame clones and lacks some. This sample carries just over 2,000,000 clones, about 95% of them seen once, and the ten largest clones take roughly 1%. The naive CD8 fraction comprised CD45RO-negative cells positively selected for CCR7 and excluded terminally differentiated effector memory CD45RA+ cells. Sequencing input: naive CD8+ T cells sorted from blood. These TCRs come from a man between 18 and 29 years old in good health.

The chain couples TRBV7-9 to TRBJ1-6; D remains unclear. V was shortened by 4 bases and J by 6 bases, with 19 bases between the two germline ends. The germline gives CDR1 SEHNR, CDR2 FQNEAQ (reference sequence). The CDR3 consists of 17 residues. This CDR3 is CASSSSVDLGLNSPLHF. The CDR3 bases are TGTGCCAGCAGCTCCTCGGTTGACTTAGGACTTAATTCACCCCTCCACTTT.

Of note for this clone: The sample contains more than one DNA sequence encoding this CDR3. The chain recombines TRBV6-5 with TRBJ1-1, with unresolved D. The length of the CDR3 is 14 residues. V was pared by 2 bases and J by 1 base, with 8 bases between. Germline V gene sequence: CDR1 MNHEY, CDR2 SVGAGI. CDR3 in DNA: TGTGCCAGCAGTTACAGAGGATCGAACACTGAAGCTTTCTTT. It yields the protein CASSYRGSNTEAFF.

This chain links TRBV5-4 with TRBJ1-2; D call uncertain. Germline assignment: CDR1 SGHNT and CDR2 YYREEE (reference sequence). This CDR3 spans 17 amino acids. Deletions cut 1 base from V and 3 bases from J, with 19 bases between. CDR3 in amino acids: CASSLYPPWTGDYGYTF. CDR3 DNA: TGTGCCAGCAGCTTGTACCCCCCCTGGACGGGCGACTATGGCTACACCTTC.

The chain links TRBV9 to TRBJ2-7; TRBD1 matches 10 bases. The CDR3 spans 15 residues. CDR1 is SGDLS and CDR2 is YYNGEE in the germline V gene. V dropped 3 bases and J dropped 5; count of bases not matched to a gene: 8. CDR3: CASSGRQGAINEQYF. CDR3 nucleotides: TGTGCCAGCAGCGGACGACAGGGGGCAATTAACGAGCAGTACTTC.

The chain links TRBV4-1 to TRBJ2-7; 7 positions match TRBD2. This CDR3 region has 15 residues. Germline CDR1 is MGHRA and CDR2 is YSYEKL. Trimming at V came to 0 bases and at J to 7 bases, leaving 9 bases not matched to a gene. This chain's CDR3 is CASSQDLSGVLEQYF. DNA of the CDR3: TGCGCCAGCAGCCAAGATCTGAGCGGGGTCTTAGAGCAGTACTTC.

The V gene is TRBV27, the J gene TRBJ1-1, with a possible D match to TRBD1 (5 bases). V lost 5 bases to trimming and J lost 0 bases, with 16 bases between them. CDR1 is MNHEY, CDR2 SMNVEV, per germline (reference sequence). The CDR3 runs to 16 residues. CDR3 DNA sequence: TGTGCCAGCAGTCCATCCGGGGGGACCATGAACACTGAAGCTTTCTTT. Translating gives CASSPSGGTMNTEAFF.

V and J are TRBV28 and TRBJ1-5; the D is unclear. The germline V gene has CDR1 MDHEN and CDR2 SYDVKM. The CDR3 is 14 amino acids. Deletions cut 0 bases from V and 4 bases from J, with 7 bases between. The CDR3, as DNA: TGTGCCAGCAGTTTATGGGCAGGAAATCAGCCCCAGCATTTT. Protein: CASSLWAGNQPQHF.

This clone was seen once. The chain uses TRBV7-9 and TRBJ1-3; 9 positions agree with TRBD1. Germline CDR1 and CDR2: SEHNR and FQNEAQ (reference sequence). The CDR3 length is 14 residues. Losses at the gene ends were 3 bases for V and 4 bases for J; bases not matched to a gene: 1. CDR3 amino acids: CASSFTGGGNTIYF. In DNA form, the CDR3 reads TGTGCCAGCAGCTTCACAGGGGGCGGAAACACCATATATTTT.

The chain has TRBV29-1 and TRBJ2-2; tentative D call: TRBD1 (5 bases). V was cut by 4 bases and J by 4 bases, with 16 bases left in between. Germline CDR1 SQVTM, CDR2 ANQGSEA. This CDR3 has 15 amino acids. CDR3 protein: CSVAVLAGPTGELFF. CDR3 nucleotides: TGCAGCGTTGCCGTTTTGGCAGGGCCCACCGGGGAGCTGTTTTTT.

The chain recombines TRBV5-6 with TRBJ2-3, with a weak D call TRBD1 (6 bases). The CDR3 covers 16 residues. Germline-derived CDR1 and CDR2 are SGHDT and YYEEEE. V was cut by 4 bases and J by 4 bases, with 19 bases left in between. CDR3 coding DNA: TGTGCCAGCAGCACCGGGACCTTTGGGGGCCCAGATACGCAGTATTTT. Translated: CASSTGTFGGPDTQYF. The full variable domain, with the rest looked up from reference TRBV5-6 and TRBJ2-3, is DAGVTQSPTHLIKTRGQQVTLRCSPKSGHDTVSWYQQALGQGPQFIFQYYEEEERQRGNFPDRFSGHQFPNYSSELNVNALLLGDSALYLCASSTGTFGGPDTQYFGPGTRLTVL.

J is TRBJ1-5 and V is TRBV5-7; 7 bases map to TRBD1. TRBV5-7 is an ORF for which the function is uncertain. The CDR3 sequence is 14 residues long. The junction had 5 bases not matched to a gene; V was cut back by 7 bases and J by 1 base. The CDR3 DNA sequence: TGTGCCAGCTTAAGGGACAGCAGCAATCAGCCCCAGCATTTT. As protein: CASLRDSSNQPQHF.

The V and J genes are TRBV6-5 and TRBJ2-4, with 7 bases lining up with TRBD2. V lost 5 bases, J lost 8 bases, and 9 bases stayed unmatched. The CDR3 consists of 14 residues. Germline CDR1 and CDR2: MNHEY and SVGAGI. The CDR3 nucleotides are TGTGCCAGCAGTCACCGACTAGCCGGAGACATTCAGTACTTC. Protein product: CASSHRLAGDIQYF.

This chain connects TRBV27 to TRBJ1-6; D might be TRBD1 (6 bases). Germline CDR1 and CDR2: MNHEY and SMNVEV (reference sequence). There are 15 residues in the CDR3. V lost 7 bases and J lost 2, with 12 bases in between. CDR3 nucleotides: TGTGCCAGCAAATTACAGGGTCCCTATAATTCACCCCTCCACTTT. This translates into CASKLQGPYNSPLHF.

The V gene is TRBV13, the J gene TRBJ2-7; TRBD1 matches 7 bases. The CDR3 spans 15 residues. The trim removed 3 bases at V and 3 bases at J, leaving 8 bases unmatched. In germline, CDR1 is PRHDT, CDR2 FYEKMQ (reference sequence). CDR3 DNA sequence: TGTGCCAGCAGCTTCGAACAGGGGAATCGCTACGAGCAGTACTTC. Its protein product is CASSFEQGNRYEQYF.

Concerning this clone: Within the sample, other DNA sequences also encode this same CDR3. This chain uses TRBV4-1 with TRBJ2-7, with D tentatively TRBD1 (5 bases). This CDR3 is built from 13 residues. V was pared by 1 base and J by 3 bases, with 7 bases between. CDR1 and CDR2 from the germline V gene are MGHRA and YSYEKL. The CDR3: CASSQVTDYEQYF. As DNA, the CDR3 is TGCGCCAGCAGCCAAGTGACAGACTACGAGCAGTACTTC.

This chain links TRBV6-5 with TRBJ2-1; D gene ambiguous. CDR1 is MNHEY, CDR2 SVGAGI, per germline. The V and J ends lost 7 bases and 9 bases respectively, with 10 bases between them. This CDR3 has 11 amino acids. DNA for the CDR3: TGTGCCAGCACCCCCAGGTCTGAGCAGTTCTTC. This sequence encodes CASTPRSEQFF.

The CDR3 sequence: CASSLGGEVDTQYF. The CDR3 DNA follows: TGCGCCAGCAGCCTCGGGGGTGAGGTAGATACGCAGTATTTT. The chain has TRBV5-1 and TRBJ2-3, with a weak D call TRBD2 (6 bases). The germline CDR1 and CDR2 sequences are SGHRS and YFSETQ. The germline V and J ends were trimmed by 4 bases and 5 bases, with 14 bases remaining between them. CDR3 length equals 14 residues.

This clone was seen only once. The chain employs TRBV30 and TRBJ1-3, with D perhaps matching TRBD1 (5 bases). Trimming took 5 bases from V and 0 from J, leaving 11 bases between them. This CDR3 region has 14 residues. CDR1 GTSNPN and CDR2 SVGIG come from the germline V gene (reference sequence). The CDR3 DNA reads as TGTGCCTGGGACCAGGGTATCTCTGGAAACACCATATATTTT. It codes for CAWDQGISGNTIYF. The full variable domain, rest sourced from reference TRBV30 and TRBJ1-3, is SQTIHQWPATLVQPVGSPLSLECTVEGTSNPNLYWYRQAAGRGLQLLFYSVGIGQISSEVPQNLSASRPQDRQFILSSKKLLLSDSGFYLCAWDQGISGNTIYFGEGSWLTVV.

The CDR3 loop is CSVAGTEESSYNEQFF. DNA of the CDR3: TGCAGCGTTGCGGGGACAGAGGAAAGCTCCTACAATGAGCAGTTCTTC. This sequence joins TRBV29-1 and TRBJ2-1; 7 positions agree with TRBD1. The CDR3 extends over 16 amino acids. The germline CDR1 and CDR2 sequences are SQVTM and ANQGSEA. The V gene end was trimmed by 4 bases and the J gene end by 0 bases; junction bases not matched to a gene: 9.

The CDR3 loop is CASSPRERGNTEAFF. The CDR3 region has the DNA TGTGCCAGCAGCCCGCGTGAGAGGGGGAACACTGAAGCTTTCTTT. The chain combines TRBV11-2 with TRBJ1-1; perhaps TRBD1 as D (5 bases). This CDR3 comprises 15 residues. Trimming removed 5 bases from V and 1 base from J, with 14 bases in between. Germline V gives CDR1 SGHAT, CDR2 FQNNGV. Filled out from reference TRBV11-2 and TRBJ1-1, the complete variable domain reads EAGVAQSPRYKIIEKRQSVAFWCNPISGHATLYWYQQILGQGPKLLIQFQNNGVVDDSQLPKDRFSAERLKGVDSTLKIQPAKLEDSAVYLCASSPRERGNTEAFFGQGTRLTVV.

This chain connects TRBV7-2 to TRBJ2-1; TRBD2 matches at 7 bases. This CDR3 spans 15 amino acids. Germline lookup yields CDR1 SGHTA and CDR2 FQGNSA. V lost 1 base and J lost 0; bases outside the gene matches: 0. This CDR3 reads CASSLGGGSYNEQFF. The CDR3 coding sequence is TGTGCCAGCAGCTTAGGCGGGGGCTCCTACAATGAGCAGTTCTTC.

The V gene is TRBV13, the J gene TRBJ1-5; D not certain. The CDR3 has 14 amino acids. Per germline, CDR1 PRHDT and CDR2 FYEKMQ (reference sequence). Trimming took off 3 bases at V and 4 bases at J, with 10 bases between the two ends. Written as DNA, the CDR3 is TGTGCCAGCAGCTTCGGAGAGAGGAATCAGCCCCAGCATTTT. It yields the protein CASSFGERNQPQHF.

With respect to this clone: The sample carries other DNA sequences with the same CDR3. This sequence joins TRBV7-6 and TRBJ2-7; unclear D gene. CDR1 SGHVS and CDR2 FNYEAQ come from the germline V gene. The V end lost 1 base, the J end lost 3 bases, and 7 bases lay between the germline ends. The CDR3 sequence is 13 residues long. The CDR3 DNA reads TGTGCCAGCAGCTTAGGACCCCTCTACGAGCAGTACTTC. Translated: CASSLGPLYEQYF.

The CDR3 DNA is TGTGCCAGCAGCCGTCCGCAAGGACAGTCGAGAAACGTCCCCTTCTTT. Amino acid sequence: CASSRPQGQSRNVPFF. This chain uses TRBV7-9 with TRBJ1-1, with D possibly being TRBD1 (6 bases). The ends were cut back, 5 bases at V and 14 bases at J, with 30 bases in the middle. This CDR3 contains 16 residues. Per germline, CDR1 SEHNR and CDR2 FQNEAQ (reference sequence). Full variable domain (remainder filled in from reference TRBV7-9 and TRBJ1-1): DTGVSQNPRHKITKRGQNVTFRCDPISEHNRLYWYRQTLGQGPEFLTYFQNEAQLEKSRLLSDRFSAERPKGSFSTLEIQRTEQGDSAMYLCASSRPQGQSRNVPFFGQGTRLTVV.

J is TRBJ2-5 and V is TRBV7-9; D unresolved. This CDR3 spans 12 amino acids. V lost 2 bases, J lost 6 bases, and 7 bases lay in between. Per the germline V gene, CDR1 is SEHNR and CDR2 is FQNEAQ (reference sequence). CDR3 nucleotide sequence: TGTGCCAGCAGCTTATGGGAAAAGACCCAGTACTTC. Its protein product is CASSLWEKTQYF. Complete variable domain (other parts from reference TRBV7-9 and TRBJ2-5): DTGVSQNPRHKITKRGQNVTFRCDPISEHNRLYWYRQTLGQGPEFLTYFQNEAQLEKSRLLSDRFSAERPKGSFSTLEIQRTEQGDSAMYLCASSLWEKTQYFGPGTRLLVL.

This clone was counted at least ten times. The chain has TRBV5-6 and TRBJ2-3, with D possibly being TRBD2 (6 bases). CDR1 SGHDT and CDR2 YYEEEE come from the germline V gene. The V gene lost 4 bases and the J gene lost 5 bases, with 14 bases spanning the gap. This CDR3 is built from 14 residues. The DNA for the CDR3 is TGTGCCAGCAGCACGGGACTCCAGGAAGATACGCAGTATTTT. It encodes CASSTGLQEDTQYF. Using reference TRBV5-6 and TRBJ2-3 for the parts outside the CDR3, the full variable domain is DAGVTQSPTHLIKTRGQQVTLRCSPKSGHDTVSWYQQALGQGPQFIFQYYEEEERQRGNFPDRFSGHQFPNYSSELNVNALLLGDSALYLCASSTGLQEDTQYFGPGTRLTVL.

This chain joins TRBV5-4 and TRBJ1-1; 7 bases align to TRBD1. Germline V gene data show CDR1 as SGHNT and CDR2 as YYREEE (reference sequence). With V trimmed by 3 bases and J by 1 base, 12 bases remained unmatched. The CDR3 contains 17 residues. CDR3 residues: CASSSYLEGAWNTEAFF. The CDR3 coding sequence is TGTGCCAGCAGCTCCTACCTCGAGGGGGCTTGGAACACTGAAGCTTTCTTT.

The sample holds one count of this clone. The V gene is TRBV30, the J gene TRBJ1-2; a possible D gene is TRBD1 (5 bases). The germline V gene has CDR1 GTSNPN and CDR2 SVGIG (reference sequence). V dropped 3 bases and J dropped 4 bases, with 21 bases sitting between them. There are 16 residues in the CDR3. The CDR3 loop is CAWSSFYHRRSYGYTF. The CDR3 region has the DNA TGTGCCTGGAGCTCATTCTATCACAGGAGATCCTATGGCTACACCTTC.

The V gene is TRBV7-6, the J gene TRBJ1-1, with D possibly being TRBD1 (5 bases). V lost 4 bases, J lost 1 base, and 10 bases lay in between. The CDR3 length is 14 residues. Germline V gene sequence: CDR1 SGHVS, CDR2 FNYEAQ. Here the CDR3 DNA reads TGTGCCAGCAGCTCCCCAGGGTCGAACACTGAAGCTTTCTTT. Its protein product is CASSSPGSNTEAFF.

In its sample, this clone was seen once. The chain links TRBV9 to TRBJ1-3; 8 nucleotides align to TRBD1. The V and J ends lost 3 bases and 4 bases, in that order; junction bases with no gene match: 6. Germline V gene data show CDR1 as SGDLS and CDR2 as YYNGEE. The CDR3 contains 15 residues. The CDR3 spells CASSDQGAPGNTIYF. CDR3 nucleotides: TGTGCCAGCAGCGACCAGGGGGCGCCCGGAAACACCATATATTTT.

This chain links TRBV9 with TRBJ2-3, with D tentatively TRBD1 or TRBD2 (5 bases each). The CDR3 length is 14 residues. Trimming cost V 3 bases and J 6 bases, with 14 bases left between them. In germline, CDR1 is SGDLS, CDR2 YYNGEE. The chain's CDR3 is CASSARDDQDTQYF. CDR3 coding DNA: TGTGCCAGCAGCGCCCGGGACGATCAGGATACGCAGTATTTT. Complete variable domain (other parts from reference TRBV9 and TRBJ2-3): DSGVTQTPKHLITATGQRVTLRCSPRSGDLSVYWYQQSLDQGLQFLIQYYNGEERAKGNILERFSAQQFPDLHSELNLSSLELGDSALYFCASSARDDQDTQYFGPGTRLTVL.

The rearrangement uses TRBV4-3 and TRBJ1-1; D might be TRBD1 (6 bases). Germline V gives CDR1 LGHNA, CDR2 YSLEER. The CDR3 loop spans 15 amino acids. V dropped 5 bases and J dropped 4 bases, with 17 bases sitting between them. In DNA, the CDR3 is TGCGCCAGCAGCTCCCGGGACATTGGGGGCACTGAAGCTTTCTTT. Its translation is CASSSRDIGGTEAFF.